This passage covers 27 T cell receptor beta chains from one sample sequenced in a study of blood T cell repertoires in COVID-19. Sequencing used immunoSEQ multiplex PCR; TCRdb keeps in-frame clones, though not all of them. Among approximately 300,000 clones listed, 83% were seen once. Source material: peripheral blood. The receptors come from a woman aged 45 to 65 with acute or convalescent COVID-19.

The chain recombines TRBV12-3 or TRBV12-4 with TRBJ1-1, with no clear D. V lost 6 bases, J lost 0 bases, and 8 bases lay in between. The CDR3 is 13 residues long. The CDR3 loop is CASSPNLNTEAFF. For the CDR3, the DNA is TGTGCCAGCAGCCCCAATCTGAACACTGAAGCTTTCTTT.

The chain combines TRBV10-3 with TRBJ2-7; TRBD2 matches at 7 bases. The CDR3 contains 16 residues. In germline, CDR1 is ENHRY, CDR2 SYGVKD. Trimming took 3 bases from V and 4 from J; bases not matched to a gene: 12. The CDR3 reads CAISDTTGGRGYEQYF. CDR3 nucleotides: TGTGCCATCAGTGACACTACCGGGGGGAGAGGGTACGAGCAGTACTTC.

V and J are TRBV27 and TRBJ2-1, with D possibly being TRBD1 (6 bases). CDR3 length equals 14 residues. Germline V gene data show CDR1 as MNHEY and CDR2 as SMNVEV (reference sequence). Trimming removed 5 bases at V and 8 bases at J, with 16 bases between. The CDR3 here is CASSGGTSGDEQFF. DNA of the CDR3: TGTGCCAGCAGTGGGGGCACTAGTGGCGATGAGCAGTTCTTC.

The rearrangement joins TRBV5-5 to TRBJ1-2; TRBD1 matches at 7 bases. Germline assignment: CDR1 SGHKS and CDR2 YYEKEE (reference sequence). This CDR3 comprises 15 residues. J gave up 4 bases and V 1 base, and 7 bases lay outside the gene matches. CDR3 coding DNA: TGTGCCAGCAGCTTGTACACAGGGGTTAGCTATGGCTACACCTTC. Its protein is CASSLYTGVSYGYTF. Complete variable domain (other parts from reference TRBV5-5 and TRBJ1-2): DAGVTQSPTHLIKTRGQQVTLRCSPISGHKSVSWYQQVLGQGPQFIFQYYEKEERGRGNFPDRFSARQFPNYSSELNVNALLLGDSALYLCASSLYTGVSYGYTFGSGTRLTVV.

The chain carries TRBV11-3 and TRBJ1-2; tentatively, D is TRBD1 (6 bases). Germline V gives CDR1 SGHNT, CDR2 YENEEA. Trimming cost V 0 bases and J 8 bases, with 10 bases left between them. CDR3 length: 13 residues. The CDR3 region is CASSLDGGLGYTF. The CDR3 bases are TGTGCCAGCAGCTTAGACGGGGGGCTCGGCTACACCTTC.

The V gene is TRBV7-2, the J gene TRBJ2-4; the D gene is possibly TRBD2 (5 bases). Germline V gives CDR1 SGHTA, CDR2 FQGNSA. Trimming cost V 4 bases and J 2 bases, with 9 bases left between them. CDR3 length: 14 residues. CDR3: CASSSGNPKNIQYF. In DNA form, the CDR3 reads TGTGCCAGCAGCTCGGGAAATCCCAAAAACATTCAGTACTTC.

This rearrangement joins TRBV30 to TRBJ1-2, with a possible D match to TRBD1 (6 bases). The CDR3 is made up of 13 amino acids. From germline, CDR1 is GTSNPN and CDR2 SVGIG (reference sequence). Trimming stripped 0 bases from V and 3 bases from J, with 8 bases between. This chain's CDR3 is CAWSVQGYYGYTF. The CDR3 nucleotides read TGTGCCTGGAGTGTACAGGGATACTATGGCTACACCTTC. Full variable domain (rest looked up from reference TRBV30 and TRBJ1-2): SQTIHQWPATLVQPVGSPLSLECTVEGTSNPNLYWYRQAAGRGLQLLFYSVGIGQISSEVPQNLSASRPQDRQFILSSKKLLLSDSGFYLCAWSVQGYYGYTFGSGTRLTVV.

The chain recombines TRBV6-5 with TRBJ2-5; TRBD2 aligns across 8 bases. Germline V CDR1 and CDR2: MNHEY, SVGAGI. CDR3 length: 14 residues. V lost 7 bases and J lost 7; bases outside the gene matches: 11. The CDR3 loop reads CASTQISGEGTQYF. The DNA for the CDR3 is TGTGCCAGCACCCAGATTAGCGGGGAGGGGACCCAGTACTTC.

This rearrangement joins TRBV10-3 to TRBJ2-2; TRBD1 matches at 10 bases. The CDR3 is 16 residues long. Trimming at V came to 2 bases and at J to 3 bases, leaving 3 bases not matched to a gene. Looked up from germline, CDR1 is ENHRY and CDR2 is SYGVKD. CDR3 nucleotides: TGTGCCATCAGTGAGGGACAGGGGGTTGACACCGGGGAGCTGTTTTTT. Protein product: CAISEGQGVDTGELFF.

The rearrangement uses TRBV2 and TRBJ1-2; 11 bases are a match to TRBD1. The germline gives CDR1 SNHLY, CDR2 FYNNEI. V gave up 6 bases and J gave up 3 bases; unmatched junction bases: 9. The CDR3 loop spans 16 amino acids. Here the CDR3 DNA reads TGTGCCAGCAGACAAGGACAGGGGGCATGGGACTATGGCTACACCTTC. Its translation: CASRQGQGAWDYGYTF.

The V and J genes are TRBV18 and TRBJ1-1, with TRBD1 identical over 12 bases. The CDR3 spans 15 residues. Germline V CDR1 and CDR2: KGHSH, LQKENI. With V trimmed by 4 bases and J by 3 bases, 3 bases remained unmatched. The CDR3 is CASSQGQGAHTEAFF. The CDR3 DNA is TGTGCCAGCTCACAGGGACAGGGGGCTCACACTGAAGCTTTCTTT.

This clone turned up a few times. The genes are TRBV21-1 and TRBJ1-1; the table's TRBD1 call for D was not verified on the DNA. TRBV21-1 is shown as a pseudogene. The CDR3 runs to 16 residues. The chain's CDR3 is CASSKECEGVDTEAFF. The DNA of the CDR3 is TGTGCCAGCAGCAAAGAGTGTGAGGGGGTGGACACTGAAGCTTTCTTT.

The rearrangement uses TRBV5-1 and TRBJ2-5; possibly TRBD1 for D (7 bases). CDR3 length: 14 residues. V lost 4 bases to trimming and J lost 5 bases, with 15 bases between them. Germline-derived CDR1 and CDR2 are SGHRS and YFSETQ. The CDR3, as DNA: TGCGCCAGCAGCCCCGACAGGGAGGACGAGACCCAGTACTTC. Amino acids: CASSPDREDETQYF. The full variable domain, rest sourced from reference TRBV5-1 and TRBJ2-5, is KAGVTQTPRYLIKTRGQQVTLSCSPISGHRSVSWYQQTPGQGLQFLFEYFSETQRNKGNFPGRFSGRQFSNSRSEMNVSTLELGDSALYLCASSPDREDETQYFGPGTRLLVL.

V and J are TRBV7-2 and TRBJ2-2; D is uncertain. V was trimmed by 0 bases and J by 4 bases, leaving 6 bases between them. Germline V CDR1 and CDR2: SGHTA, FQGNSA. The CDR3 runs 14 residues. Written as DNA, the CDR3 is TGTGCCAGCAGCTTAGCCAGGATCACCGGGGAGCTGTTTTTT. It yields the protein CASSLARITGELFF.

The chain combines TRBV19 with TRBJ2-1; 10 bases map to TRBD2. V gave up 2 bases and J gave up 9 bases; unmatched junction bases: 7. The V gene's germline CDR1 is LNHDA and CDR2 SQIVND (reference sequence). This CDR3 spans 15 amino acids. CDR3 in DNA: TGTGCCAGTAGTATAAGTACCAGCGGGGGGGGTGAGCAGTTCTTC. It specifies CASSISTSGGGEQFF.

The J gene is TRBJ2-1, the V gene TRBV7-2, with 11 nucleotides matching TRBD1. The CDR3 runs to 16 residues. Trimming cost V 6 bases and J 0 bases; bases outside gene matches: 4. The germline V gene encodes CDR1 SGHTA and CDR2 FQGNSA. The chain's CDR3 is CASRQGTGGSYNEQFF. The CDR3 nucleotides read TGTGCCAGCAGACAGGGGACAGGGGGCTCCTACAATGAGCAGTTCTTC.

The V and J genes are TRBV4-1 and TRBJ1-5, with TRBD1 matching over 9 bases. The V gene end was trimmed by 2 bases and the J gene end by 7 bases; junction bases not matched to a gene: 6. Germline lookup yields CDR1 MGHRA and CDR2 YSYEKL. There are 15 residues in the CDR3. CDR3 sequence: CASSQSGQGRQPQHF. For the CDR3, the DNA is TGCGCCAGCAGCCAAAGCGGACAGGGGCGGCAGCCCCAGCATTTT.

The chain employs TRBV4-1 and TRBJ2-5; 10 nucleotides line up with TRBD2. Germline CDR1 MGHRA, CDR2 YSYEKL. The V segment lost 4 bases and the J segment 2 bases; nucleotides outside the gene matches: 7. The CDR3 covers 16 residues. The CDR3 region has the DNA TGCGCCAGCAGCCCGAGCGGGGGGGGATTTCAAGAGACCCAGTACTTC. Translated, it gives CASSPSGGGFQETQYF.

The chain links TRBV10-1 to TRBJ2-1; possible D gene TRBD1, 5 bases. V lost 5 bases to trimming and J lost 0 bases, with 14 bases between them. Germline lookup yields CDR1 WNHNN and CDR2 SYGVQD (reference sequence). This CDR3 is built from 16 residues. The chain's CDR3 is CASSSDTGVSYNEQFF. The DNA of the CDR3 is TGCGCCAGCAGTTCAGATACAGGAGTCTCCTACAATGAGCAGTTCTTC.

CDR3 sequence (DNA): TGTGCCAGCTCACCACAAGGGCCTAGCCATACGCAGTATTTT. Protein sequence: CASSPQGPSHTQYF. The V and J genes are TRBV18 and TRBJ2-3, with a tentative D call TRBD2 (5 bases). Trimming pared 1 base from V and 7 bases from J, leaving 12 bases between. There are 14 residues in the CDR3. Germline values: CDR1 KGHSH, CDR2 LQKENI.

This chain connects TRBV29-1 to TRBJ2-1, with 12 bases lining up with TRBD2. The CDR3 has 16 amino acids. J was trimmed by 8 bases and V by 0 bases; bases with no gene match: 8. Germline lookup yields CDR1 SQVTM and CDR2 ANQGSEA. The CDR3 reads CSVEDLRTSGMDEQFF. In nucleotides, the CDR3 is TGCAGCGTTGAAGATCTAAGGACTAGCGGGATGGATGAGCAGTTCTTC.

The rearrangement joins TRBV6-2 or TRBV6-3 to TRBJ2-7; D is unresolved. Per the germline V gene, CDR1 is MNHEY and CDR2 is SVGEGT. V was trimmed by 6 bases and J by 1 base, leaving 13 bases between them. The CDR3 has 14 amino acids. The CDR3 loop reads CASSRLQNSYEQYF. The CDR3 region has the DNA TGTGCCAGCAGCCGCCTTCAGAATTCCTACGAGCAGTACTTC.

The gene calls are TRBV5-1 and TRBJ2-2; TRBD2 aligns across 8 bases. The V gene's germline CDR1 is SGHRS and CDR2 YFSETQ. This CDR3 has 14 residues. V shed 4 bases, J shed 7 bases, and the junction held 6 bases outside the gene matches. The CDR3 DNA sequence: TGCGCCAGCAGCCCGGGGGGGGCGAGCGGGGAGCTGTTTTTT. This sequence encodes CASSPGGASGELFF.

This clone was observed a single time. The chain has TRBV2 and TRBJ2-1; 9 nucleotides line up with TRBD1. Unmatched junction bases numbered 7, after V lost 0 bases and J lost 4 bases. This CDR3 has 17 amino acids. CDR1 is SNHLY and CDR2 is FYNNEI in the germline V gene. The CDR3: CASSEALRDRVYNEQFF. The CDR3 bases are TGTGCCAGCAGTGAAGCGCTCCGGGACAGGGTATACAATGAGCAGTTCTTC.

The chain recombines TRBV29-1 with TRBJ1-2, with D hard to call. The V end was cut by 7 bases, the J end by 8 bases, with 17 bases between. The CDR3 extends over 12 amino acids. Germline-derived CDR1 and CDR2 are SQVTM and ANQGSEA. The CDR3 coding sequence is TGCAGCGCCCCGGGAACCATAGAGGGCTACACCTTC. Its protein product is CSAPGTIEGYTF.

The CDR3 loop is CSVSAEAEDYGYTF. The CDR3 region has the DNA TGCAGCGTTAGTGCCGAGGCAGAAGACTATGGCTACACCTTC. The chain carries TRBV29-1 and TRBJ1-2; D gene ambiguous. V was trimmed by 5 bases and J by 3 bases, leaving 16 bases between them. From germline, CDR1 is SQVTM and CDR2 ANQGSEA. The CDR3 covers 14 residues.

This rearrangement joins TRBV30 to TRBJ2-7; 9 nucleotides match TRBD1. CDR1 is GTSNPN, CDR2 SVGIG, per germline (reference sequence). The CDR3 consists of 15 residues. The trim removed 1 base at V and 4 bases at J, leaving 8 bases unmatched. Here the CDR3 DNA reads TGTGCCTGGAGTGGGCAGGTCGGGACAGGGTACGAGCAGTACTTC. This sequence encodes CAWSGQVGTGYEQYF.